These T cell receptor beta chains were read from a single sample in a study of blood T cell repertoires in COVID-19. Here immunoSEQ multiplex PCR was the method, and the copy in TCRdb shows in-frame clones only, minus some. The data show around 300,000 clones, about 90% seen once. Sequencing was carried out using PBMCs or T cells enriched from blood (not recorded which). The receptor source for this set is a woman aged 18 to 35 with acute COVID-19. The CDR3 runs from the conserved cysteine through the conserved F or W. The order of the fields is CDR3 protein, CDR3 DNA, D gene, clone size, J gene, V gene. A D gene is named only where the DNA matches it firmly. A row's size may be missing; if present it is once, few, many or a size class.

CDR3aa: CAWKAGTYNEQFF
CDR3nt: TGTGCCTGGAAAGCGGGGACCTACAATGAGCAGTTCTTC
d_gene: TRBD2
abundance: NA
j_gene: TRBJ2-1
v_gene: TRBV30

CDR3aa: CASSADRDYSGANVLTF
CDR3nt: TGCGCCAGCAGCGCCGACCGGGACTACTCTGGGGCCAACGTCCTGACTTTC
d_gene: TRBD2
abundance: NA
j_gene: TRBJ2-6
v_gene: TRBV4-1

CDR3aa: CASSLGRGQETQYF
CDR3nt: TGTGCCAGCAGCTTAGGAAGGGGACAAGAGACCCAGTACTTC
d_gene: NA
abundance: NA
j_gene: TRBJ2-5
v_gene: TRBV11-1

CDR3aa: CASSAGLAATDTQYF
CDR3nt: TGTGCCAGCAGCGCCGGACTAGCGGCCACAGATACGCAGTATTTT
d_gene: TRBD2
abundance: NA
j_gene: TRBJ2-3
v_gene: TRBV7-7

CDR3aa: CASSPKQGHQNTEAFF
CDR3nt: TGTGCCAGCTCACCAAAACAGGGGCACCAGAACACTGAAGCTTTCTTT
d_gene: TRBD1
abundance: NA
j_gene: TRBJ1-1
v_gene: TRBV18

CDR3aa: CASSTDSYGYTF
CDR3nt: TGTGCCAGCAGCACGGACAGCTATGGCTACACCTTC
d_gene: NA
abundance: NA
j_gene: TRBJ1-2
v_gene: TRBV6-1

CDR3aa: CASSAGEDTQYF
CDR3nt: TGTGCCAGCAGCGCCGGTGAAGATACGCAGTATTTT
d_gene: NA
abundance: NA
j_gene: TRBJ2-3
v_gene: TRBV9

CDR3aa: CASSYSWTGGGEQYF
CDR3nt: TGTGCCAGCAGTTACTCCTGGACAGGAGGAGGCGAGCAGTACTTC
d_gene: TRBD1
abundance: NA
j_gene: TRBJ2-7
v_gene: TRBV6-5

CDR3aa: CASSLRGYSNQPQHF
CDR3nt: TGTGCCAGCAGCTTGAGGGGGTATAGCAATCAGCCCCAGCATTTT
d_gene: NA
abundance: NA
j_gene: TRBJ1-5
v_gene: TRBV5-6

CDR3aa: CATGGVLAGNNEQFF
CDR3nt: TGTGCCACCGGCGGGGTACTAGCGGGTAACAATGAGCAGTTCTTC
d_gene: TRBD2
abundance: NA
j_gene: TRBJ2-1
v_gene: TRBV10-3

CDR3aa: CSVVGLDSTGWGEKLFF
CDR3nt: TGCAGCGTTGTAGGTCTTGACTCGACAGGGTGGGGCGAAAAACTGTTTTTT
d_gene: TRBD1
abundance: NA
j_gene: TRBJ1-4
v_gene: TRBV29-1

CDR3aa: CASSSNGLAGHNEQFF
CDR3nt: TGTGCCAGCAGCTCTAATGGACTAGCGGGACACAATGAGCAGTTCTTC
d_gene: TRBD2
abundance: NA
j_gene: TRBJ2-1
v_gene: TRBV5-4

CDR3aa: CASSLEGQANEKLFF
CDR3nt: TGTGCCAGCAGCTTGGAGGGACAGGCTAATGAAAAACTGTTTTTT
d_gene: TRBD1
abundance: NA
j_gene: TRBJ1-4
v_gene: TRBV5-6

CDR3aa: CAISKTGTNNQPQHF
CDR3nt: TGTGCCATCAGTAAAACCGGGACAAACAATCAGCCCCAGCATTTT
d_gene: NA
abundance: NA
j_gene: TRBJ1-5
v_gene: TRBV10-3

CDR3aa: CASSFWEGEKLFF
CDR3nt: TGTGCCAGCAGCTTCTGGGAGGGTGAAAAACTGTTTTTT
d_gene: NA
abundance: NA
j_gene: TRBJ1-4
v_gene: TRBV11-2

CDR3aa: CASGFPAKGQASYGYTF
CDR3nt: TGTGCTAGTGGTTTTCCCGCCAAAGGACAGGCATCGTATGGCTACACCTTC
d_gene: TRBD1
abundance: NA
j_gene: TRBJ1-2
v_gene: TRBV12-5

CDR3aa: CASSQGTARGYGANVLTF
CDR3nt: TGCGCCAGCAGCCAGGGGACAGCGCGGGGCTACGGGGCCAACGTCCTGACTTTC
d_gene: NA
abundance: NA
j_gene: TRBJ2-6
v_gene: TRBV4-1

CDR3aa: CASSPLETGGTEAFF
CDR3nt: TGTGCCAGCTCACCACTCGAGACAGGGGGGACTGAAGCTTTCTTT
d_gene: TRBD1
abundance: NA
j_gene: TRBJ1-1
v_gene: TRBV18

CDR3aa: CASSITVIVSTDTQYF
CDR3nt: TGTGCCAGCAGTATCACAGTTATAGTAAGCACAGATACGCAGTATTTT
d_gene: NA
abundance: NA
j_gene: TRBJ2-3
v_gene: TRBV6-2/TRBV6-3

CDR3aa: CASSLVSGSAYEQYF
CDR3nt: TGTGCCAGCAGCTTAGTTAGCGGATCAGCCTACGAGCAGTACTTC
d_gene: NA
abundance: NA
j_gene: TRBJ2-7
v_gene: TRBV7-6

CDR3aa: CSVRLAGGFYEQYF
CDR3nt: TGCAGCGTACGACTAGCGGGAGGGTTCTACGAGCAGTACTTC
d_gene: TRBD2
abundance: NA
j_gene: TRBJ2-7
v_gene: TRBV29-1

CDR3aa: CASSFLGGSGANVLTF
CDR3nt: TGTGCCAGCAGCTTTTTGGGGGGCTCTGGGGCCAACGTCCTGACTTTC
d_gene: NA
abundance: NA
j_gene: TRBJ2-6
v_gene: TRBV7-6

CDR3aa: CASSLQGAGETQYF
CDR3nt: TGCGCCAGCAGCTTGCAGGGGGCTGGAGAGACCCAGTACTTC
d_gene: TRBD1
abundance: NA
j_gene: TRBJ2-5
v_gene: TRBV5-1

CDR3aa: CASSSGLAGGMNTGELFF
CDR3nt: TGTGCCAGCAGCAGCGGACTAGCGGGGGGCATGAACACCGGGGAGCTGTTTTTT
d_gene: TRBD2
abundance: NA
j_gene: TRBJ2-2
v_gene: TRBV7-9

CDR3aa: CASSPPPSGRAYEQFF
CDR3nt: TGTGCCAGCTCACCACCTCCTAGCGGGAGGGCCTATGAGCAGTTCTTC
d_gene: TRBD2
abundance: NA
j_gene: TRBJ2-1
v_gene: TRBV18

CDR3aa: CASSFGLTSGSDEQFF
CDR3nt: TGTGCCAGCAGCTTCGGGTTGACTAGCGGATCGGATGAGCAGTTCTTC
d_gene: TRBD2
abundance: NA
j_gene: TRBJ2-1
v_gene: TRBV7-2

CDR3aa: CAIRDREENTEAFF
CDR3nt: TGTGCCATCAGGGACAGGGAGGAGAACACTGAAGCTTTCTTT
d_gene: TRBD1
abundance: NA
j_gene: TRBJ1-1
v_gene: TRBV10-3

CDR3aa: CASSQQGAASGEQFF
CDR3nt: TGTGCCAGCAGCCAACAGGGGGCCGCTTCGGGTGAGCAGTTCTTC
d_gene: TRBD1
abundance: NA
j_gene: TRBJ2-1
v_gene: TRBV7-3

CDR3aa: CASSFLSLEQFF
CDR3nt: TGTGCCAGCAGTTTTCTGAGCCTAGAGCAGTTCTTC
d_gene: NA
abundance: NA
j_gene: TRBJ2-1
v_gene: TRBV12-3/TRBV12-4

CDR3aa: CASSPPGQATYEQYF
CDR3nt: TGTGCCAGCTCACCACCGGGACAGGCGACCTACGAGCAGTACTTC
d_gene: TRBD1
abundance: few
j_gene: TRBJ2-7
v_gene: TRBV18